This entry is about one T cell receptor beta chain. Its antigen remains unknown. Germline CDR1 is SGHRS and CDR2 is YFSETQ. Trimming pared 5 bases from V and 0 bases from J, leaving 12 bases between. The CDR3 spans 14 residues. Sequencing was performed with immunoSEQ multiplex PCR; in TCRdb, only in-frame clones are kept and a portion is missing. Of about 280,000 clones in the sample, roughly 90% were seen once. These data belong to a study of cytomegalovirus exposure and HLA in healthy donors. Background on the study: A subsequent analysis stated that the 95 to 150 validation repertoires were run on the same platform as the 600 to 750 first-cohort repertoires. Study conclusions and caveats: Associated with cytomegalovirus, according to the listing, were 164 TCR beta chains.

The rearrangement joins TRBV5-1 to TRBJ2-7, with a possible D match to TRBD2 (6 bases). The sequence derives from a woman younger than 30 in good health and CMV-seronegative. Material: PBMCs. CDR3 residues: CASSRDLSSYEQYF. The CDR3 nucleotides are TGCGCCAGCAGTAGGGACTTGAGCTCCTACGAGCAGTACTTC.